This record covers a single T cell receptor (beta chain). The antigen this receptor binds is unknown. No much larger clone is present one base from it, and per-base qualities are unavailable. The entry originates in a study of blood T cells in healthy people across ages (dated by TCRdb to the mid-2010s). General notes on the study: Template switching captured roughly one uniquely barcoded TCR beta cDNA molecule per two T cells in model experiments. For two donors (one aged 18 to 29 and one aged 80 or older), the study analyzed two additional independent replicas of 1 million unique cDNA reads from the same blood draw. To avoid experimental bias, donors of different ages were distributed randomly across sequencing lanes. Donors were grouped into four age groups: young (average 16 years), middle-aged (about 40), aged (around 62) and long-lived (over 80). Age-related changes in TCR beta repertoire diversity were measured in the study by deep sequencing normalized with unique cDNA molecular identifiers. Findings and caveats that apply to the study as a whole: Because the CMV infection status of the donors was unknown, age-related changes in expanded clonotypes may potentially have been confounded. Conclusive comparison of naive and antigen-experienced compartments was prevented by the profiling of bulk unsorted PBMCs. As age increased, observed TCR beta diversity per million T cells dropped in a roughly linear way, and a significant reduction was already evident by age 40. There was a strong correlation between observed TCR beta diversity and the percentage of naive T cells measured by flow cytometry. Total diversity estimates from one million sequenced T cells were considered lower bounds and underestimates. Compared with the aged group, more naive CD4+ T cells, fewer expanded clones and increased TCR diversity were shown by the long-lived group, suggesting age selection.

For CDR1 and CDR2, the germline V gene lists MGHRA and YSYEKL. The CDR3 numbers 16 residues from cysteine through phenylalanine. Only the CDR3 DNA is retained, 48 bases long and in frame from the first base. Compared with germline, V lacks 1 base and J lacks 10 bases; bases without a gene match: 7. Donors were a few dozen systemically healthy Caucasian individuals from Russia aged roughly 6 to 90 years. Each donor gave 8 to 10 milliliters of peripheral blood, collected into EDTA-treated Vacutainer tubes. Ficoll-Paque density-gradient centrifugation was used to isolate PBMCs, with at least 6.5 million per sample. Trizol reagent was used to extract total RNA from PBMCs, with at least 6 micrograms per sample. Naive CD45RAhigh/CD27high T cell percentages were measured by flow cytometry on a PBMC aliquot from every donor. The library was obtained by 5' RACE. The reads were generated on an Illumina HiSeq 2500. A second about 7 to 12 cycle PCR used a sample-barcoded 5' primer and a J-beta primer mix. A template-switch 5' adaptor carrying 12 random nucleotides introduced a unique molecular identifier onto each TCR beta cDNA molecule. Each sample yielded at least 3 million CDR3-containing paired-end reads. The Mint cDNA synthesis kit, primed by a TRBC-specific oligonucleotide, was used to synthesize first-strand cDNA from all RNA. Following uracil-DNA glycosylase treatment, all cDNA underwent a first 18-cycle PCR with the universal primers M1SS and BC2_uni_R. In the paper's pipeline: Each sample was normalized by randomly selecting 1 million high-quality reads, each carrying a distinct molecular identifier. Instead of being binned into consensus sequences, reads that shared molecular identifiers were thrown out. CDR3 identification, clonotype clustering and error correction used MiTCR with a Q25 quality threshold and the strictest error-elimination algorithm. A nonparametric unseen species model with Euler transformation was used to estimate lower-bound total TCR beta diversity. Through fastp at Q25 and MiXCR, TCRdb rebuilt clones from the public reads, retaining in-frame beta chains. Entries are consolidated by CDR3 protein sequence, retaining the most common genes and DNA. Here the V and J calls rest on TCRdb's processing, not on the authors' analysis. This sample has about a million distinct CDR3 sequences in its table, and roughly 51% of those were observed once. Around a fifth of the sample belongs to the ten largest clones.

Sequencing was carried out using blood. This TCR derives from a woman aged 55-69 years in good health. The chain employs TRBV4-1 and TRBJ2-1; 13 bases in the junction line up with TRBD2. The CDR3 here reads CASSQGTSGSIKEQFF. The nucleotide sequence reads TGCGCCAGCAGCCAAGGGACTAGCGGGAGTATCAAGGAGCAGTTCTTC.